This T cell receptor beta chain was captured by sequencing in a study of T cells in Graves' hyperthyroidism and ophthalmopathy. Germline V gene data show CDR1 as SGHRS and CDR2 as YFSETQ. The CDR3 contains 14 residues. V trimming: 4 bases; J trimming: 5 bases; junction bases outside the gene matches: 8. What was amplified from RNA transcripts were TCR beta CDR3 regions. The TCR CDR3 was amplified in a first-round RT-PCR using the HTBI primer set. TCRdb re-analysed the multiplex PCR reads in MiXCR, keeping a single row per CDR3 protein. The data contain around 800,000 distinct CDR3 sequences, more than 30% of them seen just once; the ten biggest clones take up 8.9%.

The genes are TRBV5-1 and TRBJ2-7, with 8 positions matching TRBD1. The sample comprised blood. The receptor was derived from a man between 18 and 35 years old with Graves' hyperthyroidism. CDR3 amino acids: CASSVGQGDDEQYF. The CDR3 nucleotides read TGCGCCAGCAGCGTTGGACAGGGAGACGACGAGCAGTACTTC.